The TCR beta chain described here comes from a study of T cells in localized non-small cell lung cancer. General study results and limits: A raised T cell density in blood coincided with lengthier overall survival. Uninvolved nearby lung showed the greatest T cell clonality, exceeding that found in tumor. Adjacent lung tissue had a median about 57 of the top 100 clones found in the tumor.

CDR3 length: 12 residues. V was clipped by 7 bases and J by 4 bases, with 10 bases between them. About this clone itself: Its antigen is undetermined.

Data came from immunoSEQ multiplex PCR; TCRdb stores just in-frame clones and leaves some out. The profile covers tens of thousands of clones, with 87% appearing a single time and more than 14% taken by the ten largest. The material was peripheral blood, obtained before any cancer treatment. The receptor was derived from a man between 40 and 69 years old with stage I squamous cell lung carcinoma. The chain links TRBV23-1 to TRBJ1-2; D is unresolved. TRBV23-1 qualifies as an ORF whose function is uncertain. The chain's CDR3 is CASKDKPYGYTF. CDR3 sequence (DNA): TGCGCCAGCAAAGACAAACCCTATGGCTACACCTTC.